This is a list of T cell receptor beta chains from one sample in a study of T cells after yellow fever vaccination. TCRdb re-called the 5' RACE reads through MiXCR, storing one row per CDR3 protein. The repertoire holds 300,000 to 450,000 distinct CDR3 sequences, with roughly 6.2% as singletons. Specimen: PBMCs, collected 5 days after the yellow fever booster vaccination. These receptors came from a man aged 25 to 40 who received the YFV17D yellow fever vaccine. Each CDR3 is given with its conserved first and last residue. D genes are given only for firm matches. The size field is filled for only some rows; it gives once, few, many or a size class.

>NA|NA|TRBV5-6|TRBJ1-5
TGTGCCAGCAGCTTGGAACGTCAACAAAATCAGCCCCAGCATTTT
CASSLERQQNQPQHF
>NA|TRBD1|TRBV29-1|TRBJ2-7
TGCAGCGCCCTTGGGACAGGGAGCGAGCAGTACTTC
CSALGTGSEQYF
>NA|NA|TRBV3-1|TRBJ2-5
TGTGCCAGCAGCCCCACCTTGCGGGGCCGCGTGAAGACCCAGTACTTC
CASSPTLRGRVKTQYF
>NA|TRBD2|TRBV2|TRBJ2-3
TGTGCCAGCTGGCAACGAGGACTAGCGGGGACTAGCACAGATACGCAGTATTTT
CASWQRGLAGTSTDTQYF
>many|NA|TRBV20-1|TRBJ2-1
TGCAGTGCAGAGGACCCTGTATTCCTCAATGAGCAGTTCTTC
CSAEDPVFLNEQFF
>few|NA|TRBV10-3|TRBJ2-7
TGTGCCATCAGTGAGGGGGCCCGGGGTTCCTACGAGCAGTACTTC
CAISEGARGSYEQYF
>NA|TRBD2|TRBV3-1|TRBJ2-3
TGTGCCAGCAGCCAGCTAGCGGGAGGGCCAAGCACAGATACGCAGTATTTT
CASSQLAGGPSTDTQYF
>NA|NA|TRBV11-1|TRBJ2-3
TGTGCCAGCAGCCCCGATCGTAGCGTTGATACGCAGTATTTT
CASSPDRSVDTQYF
>NA|TRBD1|TRBV10-3|TRBJ2-3
TGTGCCATCAGTGAGGCGGTCCAGGGGGCAGATACGCAGTATTTT
CAISEAVQGADTQYF
>many|NA|TRBV29-1|TRBJ2-7
TGCAGCGCTGGGTTGGGGAGATCCTACGAGCAGTACTTC
CSAGLGRSYEQYF